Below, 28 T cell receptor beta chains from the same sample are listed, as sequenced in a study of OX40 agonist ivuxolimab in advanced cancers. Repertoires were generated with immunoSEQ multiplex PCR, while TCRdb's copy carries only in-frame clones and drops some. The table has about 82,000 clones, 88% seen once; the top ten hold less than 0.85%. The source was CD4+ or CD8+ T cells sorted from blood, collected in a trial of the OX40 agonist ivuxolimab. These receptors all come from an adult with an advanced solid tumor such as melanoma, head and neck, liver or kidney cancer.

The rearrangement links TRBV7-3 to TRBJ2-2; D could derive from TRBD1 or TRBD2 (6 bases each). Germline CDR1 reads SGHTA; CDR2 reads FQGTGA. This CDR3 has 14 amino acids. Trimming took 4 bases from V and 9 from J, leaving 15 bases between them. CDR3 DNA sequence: TGTGCCAGCAGCTCCGGAGGGGGATTGCGGGAGCTGTTTTTT. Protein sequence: CASSSGGGLRELFF.

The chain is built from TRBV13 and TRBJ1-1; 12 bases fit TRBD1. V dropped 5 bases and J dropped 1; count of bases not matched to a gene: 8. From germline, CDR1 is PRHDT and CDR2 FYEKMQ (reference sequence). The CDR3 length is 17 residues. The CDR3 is CASSPSGTGGTNTEAFF. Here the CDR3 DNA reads TGTGCCAGCAGCCCAAGTGGGACAGGGGGCACGAACACTGAAGCTTTCTTT. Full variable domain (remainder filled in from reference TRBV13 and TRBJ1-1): AAGVIQSPRHLIKEKRETATLKCYPIPRHDTVYWYQQGPGQDPQFLISFYEKMQSDKGSIPDRFSAQQFSDYHSELNMSSLELGDSALYFCASSPSGTGGTNTEAFFGQGTRLTVV.

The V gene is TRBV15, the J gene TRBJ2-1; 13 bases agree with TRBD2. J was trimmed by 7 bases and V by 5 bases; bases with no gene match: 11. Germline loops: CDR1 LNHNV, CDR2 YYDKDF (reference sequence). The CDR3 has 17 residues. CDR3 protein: CATSGLLAGGPGNEQFF. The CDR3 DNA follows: TGTGCCACCAGCGGGCTACTAGCGGGAGGGCCTGGGAATGAGCAGTTCTTC.

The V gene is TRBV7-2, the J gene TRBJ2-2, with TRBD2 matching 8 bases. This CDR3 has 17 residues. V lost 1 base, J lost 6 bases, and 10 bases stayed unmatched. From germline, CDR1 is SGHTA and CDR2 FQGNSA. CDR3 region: CASSLDPAGERAGELFF. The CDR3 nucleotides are TGTGCCAGCAGCTTAGATCCAGCGGGAGAAAGGGCCGGGGAGCTGTTTTTT.

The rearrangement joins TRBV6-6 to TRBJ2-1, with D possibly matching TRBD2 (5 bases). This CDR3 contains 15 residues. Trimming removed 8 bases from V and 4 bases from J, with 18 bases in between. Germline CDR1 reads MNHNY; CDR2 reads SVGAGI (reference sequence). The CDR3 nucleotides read TGTGCCAGCTCCCCACCGAGCGGAGCTTACAATGAGCAGTTCTTC. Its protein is CASSPPSGAYNEQFF.

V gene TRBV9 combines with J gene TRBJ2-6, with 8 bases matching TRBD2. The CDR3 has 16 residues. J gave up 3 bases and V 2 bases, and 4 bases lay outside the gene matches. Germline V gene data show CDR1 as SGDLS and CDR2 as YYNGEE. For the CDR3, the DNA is TGTGCCAGCAGCGTCGGGGGGGCGCTTGGGGCCAACGTCCTGACTTTC. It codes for CASSVGGALGANVLTF.

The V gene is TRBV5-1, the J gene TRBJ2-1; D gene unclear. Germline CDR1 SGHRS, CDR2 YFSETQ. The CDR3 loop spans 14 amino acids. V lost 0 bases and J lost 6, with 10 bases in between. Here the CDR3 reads CASSLAVYPNEQFF. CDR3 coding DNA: TGCGCCAGCAGCTTGGCAGTCTACCCCAATGAGCAGTTCTTC.

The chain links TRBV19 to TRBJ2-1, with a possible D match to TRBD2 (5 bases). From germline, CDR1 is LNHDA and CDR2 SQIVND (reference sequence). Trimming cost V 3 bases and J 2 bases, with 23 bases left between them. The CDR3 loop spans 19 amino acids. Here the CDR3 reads CASSIVPSWERRPYNEQFF. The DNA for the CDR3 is TGTGCCAGTAGTATTGTTCCCTCTTGGGAGCGGAGACCCTACAATGAGCAGTTCTTC. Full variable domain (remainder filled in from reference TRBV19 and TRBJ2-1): DGGITQSPKYLFRKEGQNVTLSCEQNLNHDAMYWYRQDPGQGLRLIYYSQIVNDFQKGDIAEGYSVSREKKESFPLTVTSAQKNPTAFYLCASSIVPSWERRPYNEQFFGPGTRLTVL.

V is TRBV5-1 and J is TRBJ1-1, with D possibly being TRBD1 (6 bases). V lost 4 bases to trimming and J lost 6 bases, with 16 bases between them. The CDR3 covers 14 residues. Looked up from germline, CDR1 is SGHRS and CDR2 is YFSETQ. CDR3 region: CASSAVQGTPEAFF. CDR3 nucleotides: TGCGCCAGCAGCGCCGTACAGGGTACCCCTGAAGCTTTCTTT.

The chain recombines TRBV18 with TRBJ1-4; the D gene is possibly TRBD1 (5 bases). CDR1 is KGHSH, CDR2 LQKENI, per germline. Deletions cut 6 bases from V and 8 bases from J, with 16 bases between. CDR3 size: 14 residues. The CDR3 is CASSEGRQQEKLFF. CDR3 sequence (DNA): TGTGCCAGCTCCGAGGGACGGCAGCAAGAAAAACTGTTTTTT.

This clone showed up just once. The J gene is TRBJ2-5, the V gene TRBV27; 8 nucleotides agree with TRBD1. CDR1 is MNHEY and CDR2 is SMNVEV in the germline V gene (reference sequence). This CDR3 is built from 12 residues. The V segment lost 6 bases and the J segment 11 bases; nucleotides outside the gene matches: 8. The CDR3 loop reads CASSSGGTEQYF. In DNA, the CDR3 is TGTGCCAGCAGCTCAGGGGGCACGGAGCAGTACTTC.

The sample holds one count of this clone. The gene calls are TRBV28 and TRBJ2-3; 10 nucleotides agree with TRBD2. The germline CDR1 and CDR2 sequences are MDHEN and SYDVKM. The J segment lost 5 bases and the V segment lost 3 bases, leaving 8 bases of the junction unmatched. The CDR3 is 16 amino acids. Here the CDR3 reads CASSFSAAGGGDTQYF. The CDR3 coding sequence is TGTGCCAGCAGTTTTTCCGCAGCGGGAGGGGGAGATACGCAGTATTTT. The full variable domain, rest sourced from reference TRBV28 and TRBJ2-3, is DVKVTQSSRYLVKRTGEKVFLECVQDMDHENMFWYRQDPGLGLRLIYFSYDVKMKEKGDIPEGYSVSREKKERFSLILESASTNQTSMYLCASSFSAAGGGDTQYFGPGTRLTVL.

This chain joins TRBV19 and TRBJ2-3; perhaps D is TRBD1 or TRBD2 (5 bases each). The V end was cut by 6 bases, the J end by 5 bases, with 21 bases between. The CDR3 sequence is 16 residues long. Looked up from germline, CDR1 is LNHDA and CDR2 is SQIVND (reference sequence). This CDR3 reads CASSRKLSGRGDTQYF. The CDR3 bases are TGTGCCAGTAGCCGAAAGCTATCGGGACGAGGAGATACGCAGTATTTT. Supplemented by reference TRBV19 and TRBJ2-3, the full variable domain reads DGGITQSPKYLFRKEGQNVTLSCEQNLNHDAMYWYRQDPGQGLRLIYYSQIVNDFQKGDIAEGYSVSREKKESFPLTVTSAQKNPTAFYLCASSRKLSGRGDTQYFGPGTRLTVL.

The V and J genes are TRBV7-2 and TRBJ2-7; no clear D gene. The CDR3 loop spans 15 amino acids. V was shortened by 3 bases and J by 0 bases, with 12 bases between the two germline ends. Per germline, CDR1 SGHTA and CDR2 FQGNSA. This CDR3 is CASSLQDGLSYEQYF. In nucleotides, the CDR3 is TGTGCCAGCAGCTTGCAGGACGGCCTCTCCTACGAGCAGTACTTC.

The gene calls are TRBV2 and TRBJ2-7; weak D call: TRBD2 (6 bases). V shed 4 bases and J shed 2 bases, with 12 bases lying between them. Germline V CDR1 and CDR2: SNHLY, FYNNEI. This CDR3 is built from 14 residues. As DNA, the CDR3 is TGTGCCAGCAGTGTTAACGGGGGACCCTACGAGCAGTACTTC. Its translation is CASSVNGGPYEQYF.

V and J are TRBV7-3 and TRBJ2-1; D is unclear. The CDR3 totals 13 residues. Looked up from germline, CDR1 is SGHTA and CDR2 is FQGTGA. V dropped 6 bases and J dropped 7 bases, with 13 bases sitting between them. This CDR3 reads CASSPGFENEQFF. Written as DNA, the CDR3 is TGTGCCAGCAGTCCCGGGTTCGAGAATGAGCAGTTCTTC.

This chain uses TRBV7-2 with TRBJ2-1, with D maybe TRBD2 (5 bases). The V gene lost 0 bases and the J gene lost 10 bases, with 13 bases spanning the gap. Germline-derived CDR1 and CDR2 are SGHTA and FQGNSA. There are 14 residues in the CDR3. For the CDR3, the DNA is TGTGCCAGCAGCTTAGCACTAGGCACTAACGAGCAGTTCTTC. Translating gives CASSLALGTNEQFF.

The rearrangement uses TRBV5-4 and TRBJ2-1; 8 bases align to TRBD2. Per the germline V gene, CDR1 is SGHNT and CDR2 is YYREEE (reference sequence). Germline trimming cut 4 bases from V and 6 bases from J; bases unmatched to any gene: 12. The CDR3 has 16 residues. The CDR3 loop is CASSRGGARESNEQFF. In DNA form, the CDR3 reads TGTGCCAGCAGCCGGGGGGGAGCCCGTGAGTCCAATGAGCAGTTCTTC.

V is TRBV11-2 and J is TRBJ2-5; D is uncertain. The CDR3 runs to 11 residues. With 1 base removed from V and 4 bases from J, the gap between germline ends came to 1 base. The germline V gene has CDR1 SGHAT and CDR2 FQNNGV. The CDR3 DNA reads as TGTGCCAGCAGCTTAGCAGAGACCCAGTACTTC. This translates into CASSLAETQYF.

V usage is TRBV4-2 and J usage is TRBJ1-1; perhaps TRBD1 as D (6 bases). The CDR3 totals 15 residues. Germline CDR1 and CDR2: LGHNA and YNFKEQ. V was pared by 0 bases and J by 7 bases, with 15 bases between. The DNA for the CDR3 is TGTGCCAGCAGCCAAGATCAACAAGGGGGGTTTGAAGCTTTCTTT. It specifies CASSQDQQGGFEAFF.

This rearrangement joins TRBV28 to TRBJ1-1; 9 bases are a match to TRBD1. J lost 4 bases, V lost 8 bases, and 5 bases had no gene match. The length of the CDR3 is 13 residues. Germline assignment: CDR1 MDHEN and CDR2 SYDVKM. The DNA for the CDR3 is TGTGCCAGCTTTACAGGGGGCGGCACTGAAGCTTTCTTT. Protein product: CASFTGGGTEAFF.

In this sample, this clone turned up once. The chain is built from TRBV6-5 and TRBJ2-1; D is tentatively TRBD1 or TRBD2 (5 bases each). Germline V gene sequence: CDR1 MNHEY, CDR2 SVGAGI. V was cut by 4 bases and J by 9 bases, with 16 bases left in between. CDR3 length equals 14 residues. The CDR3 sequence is CASSSRDHLFEQFF. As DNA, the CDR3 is TGTGCCAGCAGTTCCCGGGACCACCTGTTTGAGCAGTTCTTC.

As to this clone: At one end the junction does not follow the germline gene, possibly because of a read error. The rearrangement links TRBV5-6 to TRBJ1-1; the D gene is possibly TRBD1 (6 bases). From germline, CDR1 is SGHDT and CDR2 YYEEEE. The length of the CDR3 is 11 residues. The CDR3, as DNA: TGTGCCAGCAGCTGGTCAGGGGAGCAGATCTTT. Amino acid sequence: CASSWSGEQIF.

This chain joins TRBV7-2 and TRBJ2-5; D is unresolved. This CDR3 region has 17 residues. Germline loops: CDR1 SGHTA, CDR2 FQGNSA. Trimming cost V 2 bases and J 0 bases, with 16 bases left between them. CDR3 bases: TGTGCCAGCAGCTTAAAAGATACAGAGACGTACCAAGAGACCCAGTACTTC. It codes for CASSLKDTETYQETQYF.

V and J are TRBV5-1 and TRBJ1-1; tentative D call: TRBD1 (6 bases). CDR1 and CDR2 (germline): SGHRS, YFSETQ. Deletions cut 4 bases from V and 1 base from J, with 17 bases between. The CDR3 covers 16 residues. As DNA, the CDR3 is TGCGCCAGCAGCCCGGACAGTCAGGAACCGAACACTGAAGCTTTCTTT. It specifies CASSPDSQEPNTEAFF.

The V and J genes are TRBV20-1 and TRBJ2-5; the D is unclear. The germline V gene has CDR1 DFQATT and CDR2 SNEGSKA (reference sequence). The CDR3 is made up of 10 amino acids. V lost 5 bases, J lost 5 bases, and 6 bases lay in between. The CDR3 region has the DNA TGCAGTGCTGCCCATGAGACCCAGTACTTC. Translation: CSAAHETQYF.

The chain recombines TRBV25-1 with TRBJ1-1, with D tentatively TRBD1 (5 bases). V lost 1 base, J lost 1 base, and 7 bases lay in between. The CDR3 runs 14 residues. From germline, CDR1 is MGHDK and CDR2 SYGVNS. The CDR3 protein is CASSEFGGNTEAFF. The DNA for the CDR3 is TGTGCCAGCAGTGAATTCGGGGGGAACACTGAAGCTTTCTTT. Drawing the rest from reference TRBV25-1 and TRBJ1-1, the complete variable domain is EADIYQTPRYLVIGTGKKITLECSQTMGHDKMYWYQQDPGMELHLIHYSYGVNSTEKGDLSSESTVSRIRTEHFPLTLESARPSHTSQYLCASSEFGGNTEAFFGQGTRLTVV.

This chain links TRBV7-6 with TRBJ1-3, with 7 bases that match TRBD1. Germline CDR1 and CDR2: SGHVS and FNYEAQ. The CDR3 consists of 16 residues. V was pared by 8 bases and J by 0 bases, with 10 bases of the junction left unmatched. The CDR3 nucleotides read TGTGCCAGCGGGCCGCGACAGGGCCTCTCTGGAAACACCATATATTTT. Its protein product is CASGPRQGLSGNTIYF.